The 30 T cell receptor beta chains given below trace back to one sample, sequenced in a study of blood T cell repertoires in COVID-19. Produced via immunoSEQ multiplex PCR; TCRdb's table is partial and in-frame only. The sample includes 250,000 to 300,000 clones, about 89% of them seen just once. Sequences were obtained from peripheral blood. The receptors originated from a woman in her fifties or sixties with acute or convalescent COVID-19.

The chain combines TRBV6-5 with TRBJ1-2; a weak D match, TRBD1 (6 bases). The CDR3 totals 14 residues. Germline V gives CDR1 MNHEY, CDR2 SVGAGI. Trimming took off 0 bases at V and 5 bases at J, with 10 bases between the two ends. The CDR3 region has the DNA TGTGCCAGCAGTTACTCGGACAGTCCTTATGGCTACACCTTC. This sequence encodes CASSYSDSPYGYTF.

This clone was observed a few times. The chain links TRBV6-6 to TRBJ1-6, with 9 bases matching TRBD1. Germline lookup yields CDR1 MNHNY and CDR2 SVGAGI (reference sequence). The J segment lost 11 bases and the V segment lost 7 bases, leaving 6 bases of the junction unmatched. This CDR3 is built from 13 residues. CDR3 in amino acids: CASTRDRVTPLHF. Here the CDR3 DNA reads TGTGCCAGCACCCGGGACAGGGTGACACCCCTCCACTTT.

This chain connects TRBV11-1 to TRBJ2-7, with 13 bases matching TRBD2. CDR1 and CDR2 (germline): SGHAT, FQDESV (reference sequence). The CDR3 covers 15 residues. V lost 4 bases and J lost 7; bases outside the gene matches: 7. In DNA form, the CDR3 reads TGTGCCAGCAGCTGGACTAGCGGGGGAACCCTTGAGCAGTACTTC. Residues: CASSWTSGGTLEQYF.

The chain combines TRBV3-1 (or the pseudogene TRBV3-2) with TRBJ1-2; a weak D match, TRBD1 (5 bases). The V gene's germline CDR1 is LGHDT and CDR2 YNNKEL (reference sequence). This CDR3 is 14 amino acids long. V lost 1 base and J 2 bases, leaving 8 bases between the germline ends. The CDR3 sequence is CASSQAQGNYGYTF. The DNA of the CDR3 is TGTGCCAGCAGCCAAGCCCAGGGAAACTATGGCTACACCTTC.

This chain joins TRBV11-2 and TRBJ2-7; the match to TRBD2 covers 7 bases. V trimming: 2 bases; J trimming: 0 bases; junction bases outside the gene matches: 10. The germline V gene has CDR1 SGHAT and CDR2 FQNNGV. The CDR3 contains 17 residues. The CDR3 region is CASSLLTSRQYSYEQYF. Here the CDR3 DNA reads TGTGCCAGCAGCTTACTGACTAGCCGACAATACTCCTACGAGCAGTACTTC.

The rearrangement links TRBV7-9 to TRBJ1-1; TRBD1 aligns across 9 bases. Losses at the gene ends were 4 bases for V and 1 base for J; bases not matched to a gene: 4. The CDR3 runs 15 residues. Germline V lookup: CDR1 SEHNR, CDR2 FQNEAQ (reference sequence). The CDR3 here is CASSSGQGQNTEAFF. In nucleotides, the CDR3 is TGTGCCAGCAGCTCGGGACAGGGTCAGAACACTGAAGCTTTCTTT.

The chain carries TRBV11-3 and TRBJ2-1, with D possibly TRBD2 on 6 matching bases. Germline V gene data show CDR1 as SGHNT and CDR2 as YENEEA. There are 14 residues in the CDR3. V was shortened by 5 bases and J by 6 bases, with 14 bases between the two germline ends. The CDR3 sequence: CASSRPGTVNEQFF. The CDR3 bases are TGTGCCAGCAGCCGCCCTGGGACTGTCAATGAGCAGTTCTTC. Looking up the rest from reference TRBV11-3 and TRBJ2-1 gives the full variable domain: EAGVVQSPRYKIIEKKQPVAFWCNPISGHNTLYWYLQNLGQGPELLIRYENEEAVDDSQLPKDRFSAERLKGVDSTLKIQPAELGDSAVYLCASSRPGTVNEQFFGPGTRLTVL.

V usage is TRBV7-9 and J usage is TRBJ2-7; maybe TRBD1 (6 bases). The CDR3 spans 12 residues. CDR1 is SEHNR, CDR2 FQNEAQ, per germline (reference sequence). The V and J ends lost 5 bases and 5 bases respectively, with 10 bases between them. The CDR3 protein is CASSVDSHEQYF. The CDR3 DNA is TGTGCCAGCAGCGTGGACAGCCACGAGCAGTACTTC.

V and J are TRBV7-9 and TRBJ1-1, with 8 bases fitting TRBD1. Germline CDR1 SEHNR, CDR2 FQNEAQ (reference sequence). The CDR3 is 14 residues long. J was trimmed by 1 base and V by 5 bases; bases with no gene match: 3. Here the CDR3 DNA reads TGTGCCAGCAGCCAGGGACAGGAGAACACTGAAGCTTTCTTT. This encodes CASSQGQENTEAFF. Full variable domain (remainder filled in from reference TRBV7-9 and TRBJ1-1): DTGVSQNPRHKITKRGQNVTFRCDPISEHNRLYWYRQTLGQGPEFLTYFQNEAQLEKSRLLSDRFSAERPKGSFSTLEIQRTEQGDSAMYLCASSQGQENTEAFFGQGTRLTVV.

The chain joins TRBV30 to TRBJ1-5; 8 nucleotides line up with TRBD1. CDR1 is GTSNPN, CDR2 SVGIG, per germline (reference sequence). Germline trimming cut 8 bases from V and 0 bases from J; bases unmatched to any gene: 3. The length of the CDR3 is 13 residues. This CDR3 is CAADRDSNQPQHF. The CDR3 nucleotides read TGTGCCGCGGACAGGGATAGCAATCAGCCCCAGCATTTT.

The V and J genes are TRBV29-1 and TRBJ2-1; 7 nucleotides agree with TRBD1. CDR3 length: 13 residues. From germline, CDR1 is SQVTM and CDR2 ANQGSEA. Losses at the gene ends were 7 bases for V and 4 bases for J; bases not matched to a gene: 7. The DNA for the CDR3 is TGCAGCGCCAATAGACAGGGATACAATGAGCAGTTCTTC. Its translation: CSANRQGYNEQFF.

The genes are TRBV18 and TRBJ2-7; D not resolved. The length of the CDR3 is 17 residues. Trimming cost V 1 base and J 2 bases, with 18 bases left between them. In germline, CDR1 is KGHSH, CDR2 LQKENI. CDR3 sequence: CASSPLVGALWAYEQYF. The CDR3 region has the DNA TGTGCCAGCTCACCACTCGTAGGAGCCCTTTGGGCCTACGAGCAGTACTTC.

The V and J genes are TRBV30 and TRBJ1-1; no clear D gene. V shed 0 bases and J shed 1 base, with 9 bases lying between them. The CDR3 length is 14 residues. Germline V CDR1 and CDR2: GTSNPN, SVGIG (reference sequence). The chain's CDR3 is CAWSVNSRNTEAFF. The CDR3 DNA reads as TGTGCCTGGAGTGTAAACAGTCGGAACACTGAAGCTTTCTTT.

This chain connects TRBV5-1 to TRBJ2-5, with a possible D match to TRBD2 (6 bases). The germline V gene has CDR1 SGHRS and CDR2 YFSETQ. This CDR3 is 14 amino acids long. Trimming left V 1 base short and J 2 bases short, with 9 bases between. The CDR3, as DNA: TGCGCCAGCAGCTTGTTTGCGGGGCAAGAGACCCAGTACTTC. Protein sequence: CASSLFAGQETQYF.

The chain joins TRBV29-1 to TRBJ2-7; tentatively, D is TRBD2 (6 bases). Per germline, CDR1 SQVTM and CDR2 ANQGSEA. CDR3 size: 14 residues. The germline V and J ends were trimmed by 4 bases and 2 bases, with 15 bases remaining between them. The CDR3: CSVGFGRGPYEQYF. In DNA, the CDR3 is TGCAGCGTTGGCTTTGGGCGGGGTCCCTACGAGCAGTACTTC.

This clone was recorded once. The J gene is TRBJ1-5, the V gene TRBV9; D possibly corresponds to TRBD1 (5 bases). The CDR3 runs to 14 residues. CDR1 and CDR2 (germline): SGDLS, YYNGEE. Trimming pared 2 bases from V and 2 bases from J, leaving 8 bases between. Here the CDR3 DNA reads TGTGCCAGCAGCGTTCAGGGTGGCAATCAGCCCCAGCATTTT. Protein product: CASSVQGGNQPQHF. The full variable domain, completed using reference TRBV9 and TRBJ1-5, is DSGVTQTPKHLITATGQRVTLRCSPRSGDLSVYWYQQSLDQGLQFLIQYYNGEERAKGNILERFSAQQFPDLHSELNLSSLELGDSALYFCASSVQGGNQPQHFGDGTRLSIL.

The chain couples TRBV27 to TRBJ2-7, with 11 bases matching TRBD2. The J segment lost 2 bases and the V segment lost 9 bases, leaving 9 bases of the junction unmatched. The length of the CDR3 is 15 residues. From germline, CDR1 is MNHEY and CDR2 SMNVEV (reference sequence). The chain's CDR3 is CASTPLAGGTYEQYF. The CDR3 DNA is TGTGCCAGTACCCCTTTAGCGGGAGGGACCTACGAGCAGTACTTC.

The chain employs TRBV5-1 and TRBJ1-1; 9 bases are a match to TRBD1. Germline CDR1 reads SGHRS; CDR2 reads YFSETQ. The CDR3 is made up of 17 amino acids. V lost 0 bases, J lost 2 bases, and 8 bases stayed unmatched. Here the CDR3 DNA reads TGCGCCAGCAGCTTGGAGCGGACAGGGGCAGGAAACACTGAAGCTTTCTTT. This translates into CASSLERTGAGNTEAFF.

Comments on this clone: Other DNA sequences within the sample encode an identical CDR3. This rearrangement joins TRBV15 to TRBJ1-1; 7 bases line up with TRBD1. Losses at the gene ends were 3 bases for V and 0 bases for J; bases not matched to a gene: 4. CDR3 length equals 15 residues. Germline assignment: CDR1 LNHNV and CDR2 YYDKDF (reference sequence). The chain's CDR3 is CATSRGQNMNTEAFF. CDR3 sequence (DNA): TGTGCCACCAGCAGGGGACAGAACATGAACACTGAAGCTTTCTTT.

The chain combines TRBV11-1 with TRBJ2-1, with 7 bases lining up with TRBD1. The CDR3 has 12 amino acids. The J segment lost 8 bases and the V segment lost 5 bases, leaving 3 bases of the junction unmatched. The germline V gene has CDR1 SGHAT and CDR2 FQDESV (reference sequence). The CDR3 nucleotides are TGTGCCAGCAGCACCCAGGGGGATGAGCAGTTCTTC. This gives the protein CASSTQGDEQFF.

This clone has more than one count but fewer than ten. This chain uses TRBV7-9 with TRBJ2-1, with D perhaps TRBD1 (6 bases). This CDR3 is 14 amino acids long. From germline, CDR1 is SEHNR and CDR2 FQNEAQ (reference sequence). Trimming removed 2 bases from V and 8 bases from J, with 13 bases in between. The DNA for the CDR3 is TGTGCCAGCAGCTTACCGCAGGGGCGGTATGAGCAGTTCTTC. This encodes CASSLPQGRYEQFF.

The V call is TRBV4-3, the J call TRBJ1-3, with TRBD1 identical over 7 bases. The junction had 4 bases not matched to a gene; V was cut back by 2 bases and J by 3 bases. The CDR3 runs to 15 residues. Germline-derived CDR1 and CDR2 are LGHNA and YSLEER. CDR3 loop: CASSQWTGDGNTIYF. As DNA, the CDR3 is TGCGCCAGCAGCCAATGGACAGGTGATGGAAACACCATATATTTT.

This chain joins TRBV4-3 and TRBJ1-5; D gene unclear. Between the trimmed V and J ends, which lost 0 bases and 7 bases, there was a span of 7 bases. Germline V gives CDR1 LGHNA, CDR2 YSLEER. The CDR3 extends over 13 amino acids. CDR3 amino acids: CASSQEMEQPQHF. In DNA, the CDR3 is TGCGCCAGCAGCCAAGAAATGGAGCAGCCCCAGCATTTT.

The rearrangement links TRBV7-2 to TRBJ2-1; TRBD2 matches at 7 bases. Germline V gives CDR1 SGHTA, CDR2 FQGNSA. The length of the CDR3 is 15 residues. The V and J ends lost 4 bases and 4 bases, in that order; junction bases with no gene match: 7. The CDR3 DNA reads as TGTGCCAGCAGCTCCTCTAGCGGAGTGTACAATGAGCAGTTCTTC. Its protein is CASSSSSGVYNEQFF.

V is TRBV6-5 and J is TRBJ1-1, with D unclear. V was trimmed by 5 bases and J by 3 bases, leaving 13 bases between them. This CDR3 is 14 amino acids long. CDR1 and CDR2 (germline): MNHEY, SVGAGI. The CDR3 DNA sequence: TGTGCCAGCAGTCCCCAGGAGGTTGACACTGAAGCTTTCTTT. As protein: CASSPQEVDTEAFF.

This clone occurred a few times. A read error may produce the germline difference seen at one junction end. The CDR3 DNA reads TGTGCCAGCTGTGACAGGCAGGATCAGCCCCAGCATTTT. This gives the protein CASCDRQDQPQHF. The chain recombines TRBV6-1 with TRBJ1-5; tentatively, D is TRBD1 (6 bases). This CDR3 has 13 residues. The germline CDR1 and CDR2 sequences are MNHNS and SASEGT.

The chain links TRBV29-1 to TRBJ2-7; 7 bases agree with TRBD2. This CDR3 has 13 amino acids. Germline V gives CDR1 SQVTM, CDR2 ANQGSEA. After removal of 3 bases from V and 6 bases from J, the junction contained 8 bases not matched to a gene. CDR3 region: CSVDWGGGVEQYF. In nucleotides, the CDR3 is TGCAGCGTTGATTGGGGGGGTGGAGTCGAGCAGTACTTC.

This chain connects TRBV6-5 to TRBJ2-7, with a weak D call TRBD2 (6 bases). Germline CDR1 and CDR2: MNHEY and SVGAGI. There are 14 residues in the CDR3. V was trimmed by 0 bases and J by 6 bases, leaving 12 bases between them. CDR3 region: CASSYSSGRAEQYF. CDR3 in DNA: TGTGCCAGCAGTTACTCCAGCGGGCGGGCCGAGCAGTACTTC.

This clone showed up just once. The chain's CDR3 is CASSPTGSRGPYNEQFF. As DNA, the CDR3 is TGTGCCAGCAGTCCGACAGGCTCCCGGGGCCCGTACAATGAGCAGTTCTTC. The chain has TRBV28 and TRBJ2-1; the D gene is possibly TRBD1 (6 bases). Germline V gene lookup returns CDR1 MDHEN and CDR2 SYDVKM. The V gene lost 5 bases and the J gene lost 4 bases, with 21 bases spanning the gap. The CDR3 extends over 17 amino acids.

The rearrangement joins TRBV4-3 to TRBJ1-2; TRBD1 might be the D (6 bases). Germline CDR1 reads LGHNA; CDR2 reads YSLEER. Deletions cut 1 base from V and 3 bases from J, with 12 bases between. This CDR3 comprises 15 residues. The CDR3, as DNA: TGCGCCAGCAGCCAAGGTTCGGCAGGGGACTATGGCTACACCTTC. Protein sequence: CASSQGSAGDYGYTF.